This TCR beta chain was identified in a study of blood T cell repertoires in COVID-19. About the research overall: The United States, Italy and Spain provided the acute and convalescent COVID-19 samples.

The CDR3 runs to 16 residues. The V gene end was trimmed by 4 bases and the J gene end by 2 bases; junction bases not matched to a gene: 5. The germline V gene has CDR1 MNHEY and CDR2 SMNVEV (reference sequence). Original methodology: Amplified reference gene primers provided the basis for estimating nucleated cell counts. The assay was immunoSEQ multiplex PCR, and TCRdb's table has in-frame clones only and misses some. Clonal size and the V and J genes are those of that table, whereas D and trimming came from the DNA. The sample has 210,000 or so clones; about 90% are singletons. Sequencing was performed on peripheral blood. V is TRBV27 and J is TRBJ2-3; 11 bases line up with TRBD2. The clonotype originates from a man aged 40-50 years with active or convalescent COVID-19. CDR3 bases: TGTGCCAGCAGTTCCTTAGCGGGGGGGCCCACAGATACGCAGTATTTT. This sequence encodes CASSSLAGGPTDTQYF.